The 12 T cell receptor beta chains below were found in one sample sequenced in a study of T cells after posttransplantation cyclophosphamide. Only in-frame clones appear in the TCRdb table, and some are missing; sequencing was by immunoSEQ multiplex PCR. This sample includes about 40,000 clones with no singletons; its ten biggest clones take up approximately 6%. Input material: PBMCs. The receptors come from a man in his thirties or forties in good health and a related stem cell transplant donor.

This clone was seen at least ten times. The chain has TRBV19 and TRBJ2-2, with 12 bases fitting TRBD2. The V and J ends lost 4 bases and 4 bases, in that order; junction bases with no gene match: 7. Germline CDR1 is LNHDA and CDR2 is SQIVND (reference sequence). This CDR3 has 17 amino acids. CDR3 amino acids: CASSNPGLAGTTGELFF. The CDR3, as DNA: TGTGCCAGTAGTAATCCTGGACTAGCGGGGACCACCGGGGAGCTGTTTTTT.

The CDR3 here is CASRGVRDRGDEQYF. The CDR3 DNA sequence: TGTGCCAGCAGAGGGGTTCGGGACAGGGGAGACGAGCAGTACTTC. The chain recombines TRBV2 with TRBJ2-7, with 10 bases fitting TRBD1. This CDR3 has 15 amino acids. After removal of 6 bases from V and 5 bases from J, the junction contained 10 bases not matched to a gene. Germline V gives CDR1 SNHLY, CDR2 FYNNEI.

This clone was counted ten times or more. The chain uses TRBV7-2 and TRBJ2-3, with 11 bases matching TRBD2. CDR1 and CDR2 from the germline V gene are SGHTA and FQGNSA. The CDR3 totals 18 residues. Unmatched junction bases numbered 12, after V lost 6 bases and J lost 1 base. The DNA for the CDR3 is TGTGCCAGCAGGGGTATAGCGGGGGGGCCCTTCGGCACAGATACGCAGTATTTT. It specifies CASRGIAGGPFGTDTQYF.

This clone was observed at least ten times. The CDR3 is CASWAPPGQSRDYGYTF. In DNA form, the CDR3 reads TGTGCCAGCTGGGCTCCACCGGGACAGAGCCGCGATTATGGCTACACCTTC. The gene calls are TRBV6-2 or TRBV6-3 and TRBJ1-2; TRBD1 aligns across 7 bases. The V segment lost 8 bases and the J segment 5 bases; nucleotides outside the gene matches: 20. Germline V gene data show CDR1 as MNHEY and CDR2 as SVGEGT. This CDR3 has 17 residues.

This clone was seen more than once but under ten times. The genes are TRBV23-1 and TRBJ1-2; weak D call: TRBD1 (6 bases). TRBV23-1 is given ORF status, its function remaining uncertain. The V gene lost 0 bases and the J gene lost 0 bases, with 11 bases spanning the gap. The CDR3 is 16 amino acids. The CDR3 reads CASSQSTGRANYGYTF. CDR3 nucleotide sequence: TGCGCCAGCAGTCAATCGACAGGCCGAGCTAACTATGGCTACACCTTC.

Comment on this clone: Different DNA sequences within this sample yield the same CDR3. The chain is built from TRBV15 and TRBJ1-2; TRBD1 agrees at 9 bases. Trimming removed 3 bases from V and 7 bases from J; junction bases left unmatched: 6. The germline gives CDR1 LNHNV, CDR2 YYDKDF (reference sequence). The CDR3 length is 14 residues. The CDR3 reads CATSRDRGLSGYTF. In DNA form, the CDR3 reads TGTGCCACCAGCAGGGACAGGGGACTAAGTGGCTACACCTTC.

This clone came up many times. CDR3 region: CASSIPGQLNEKLFF. The CDR3 nucleotides are TGTGCCAGCAGCATACCGGGACAACTTAATGAAAAACTGTTTTTT. This sequence joins TRBV4-2 and TRBJ1-4, with a weak D call TRBD1 (6 bases). Between the trimmed V and J ends, which lost 5 bases and 4 bases, there was a span of 14 bases. Germline CDR1 reads LGHNA; CDR2 reads YNFKEQ. CDR3 length: 15 amino acids.

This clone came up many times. Here the CDR3 DNA reads TGTGCCAGCAGCTTAGGGCAGTATGGCCAGCCCCAGCATTTT. Protein product: CASSLGQYGQPQHF. V is TRBV7-2 and J is TRBJ1-5; D is undetermined. Germline V gene data show CDR1 as SGHTA and CDR2 as FQGNSA. Trimming stripped 1 base from V and 7 bases from J, with 11 bases between. This CDR3 comprises 14 residues.

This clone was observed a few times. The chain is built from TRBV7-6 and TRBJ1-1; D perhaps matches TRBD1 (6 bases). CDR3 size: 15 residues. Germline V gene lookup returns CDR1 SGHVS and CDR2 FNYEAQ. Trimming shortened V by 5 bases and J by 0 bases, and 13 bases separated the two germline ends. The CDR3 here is CASSKYRDLNTEAFF. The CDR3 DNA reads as TGTGCCAGCAGCAAATACAGGGATTTGAACACTGAAGCTTTCTTT.

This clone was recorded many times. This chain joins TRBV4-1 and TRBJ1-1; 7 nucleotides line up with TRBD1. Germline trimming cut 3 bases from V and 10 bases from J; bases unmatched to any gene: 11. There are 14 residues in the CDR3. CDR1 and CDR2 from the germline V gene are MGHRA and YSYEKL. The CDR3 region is CASSQVPTGESAFF. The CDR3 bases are TGCGCCAGCAGCCAGGTTCCCACAGGGGAGTCAGCTTTCTTT.

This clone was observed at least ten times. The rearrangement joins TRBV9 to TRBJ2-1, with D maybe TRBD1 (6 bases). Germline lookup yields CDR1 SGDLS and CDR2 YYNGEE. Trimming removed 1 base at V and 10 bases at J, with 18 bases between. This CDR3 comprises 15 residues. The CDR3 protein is CASSVITGNLQEQFF. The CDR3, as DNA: TGTGCCAGCAGCGTAATAACAGGGAACCTCCAGGAGCAGTTCTTC.

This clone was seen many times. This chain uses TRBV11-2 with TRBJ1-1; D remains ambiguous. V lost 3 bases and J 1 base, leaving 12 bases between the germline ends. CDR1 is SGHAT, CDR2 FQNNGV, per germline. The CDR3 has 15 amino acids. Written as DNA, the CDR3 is TGTGCCAGCAGCTTTTTGGCGGTAAAGAACACTGAAGCTTTCTTT. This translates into CASSFLAVKNTEAFF.